This T cell receptor (beta chain) was captured in a study of T-cell memory formation after mild COVID-19. Study context: Largely donor-specific TCR clusters were found.

Remarks on this clonotype: Its antigen is currently unknown.

General study findings and limits: CD4+ contracting clones were found mainly in CM and EM, and CD8+ ones in EMRA.

This CDR3 has 13 amino acids. Germline lookup yields CDR1 SQVTM and CDR2 ANQGSEA. The germline V and J ends were trimmed by 8 bases and 6 bases, with 16 bases remaining between them. Constant-segment-primed 5'RACE gave TCR alpha and TCR beta cDNA libraries with sample barcodes and UMIs. Each CDR3 protein is one row after TCRdb ran MiXCR on the 5' RACE reads. The data contain a few hundred thousand distinct CDR3 sequences, roughly a quarter of them singletons. The V and J genes are TRBV29-1 and TRBJ2-2; D may match TRBD1 or TRBD2 (6 bases each). The TCR was taken from an adult woman who had mild COVID-19 (a few samples of this study predate the infection). Cell type and time point are not known. Source material: PBMCs or a T cell subset sorted from them (not recorded which). As DNA, the CDR3 is TGCAGCTCCGCACAGGGAGGTTCCGGGGAGCTGTTTTTT. It translates to CSSAQGGSGELFF.